The 5 T cell receptor beta chains below all came from one sample that was sequenced in a study of T-cell reconstitution after alpha-beta-depleted transplantation in children. Unique molecular identifiers were incorporated when the TCRbeta library was constructed. TCRdb recomputed calls from the PCR reads with MiXCR, one row per CDR3 protein. The sample lists around 580,000 distinct CDR3 sequences; under 30% were seen once. Sequencing used PBMCs, mostly from graft donor cells, obtained 360 days after TCRalphabeta/CD19-depleted stem cell transplant. These receptors were obtained from a boy in the first two years of life who had a stem cell transplant for acute myeloid leukemia, so the T cells may come from the graft donor.

This clonotype came up many times. This chain uses TRBV25-1 with TRBJ2-3, with TRBD1 matching over 9 bases. CDR1 is MGHDK, CDR2 SYGVNS, per germline. The CDR3 is 12 amino acids. J gave up 14 bases and V 2 bases, and 5 bases lay outside the gene matches. DNA for the CDR3: TGTGCCAGCAGTGAAGGTTGGGACAGGGTGTATTTT. Translation: CASSEGWDRVYF.

This clonotype appeared a few times. V and J are TRBV20-1 and TRBJ2-3, with 7 bases fitting TRBD2. CDR1 DFQATT and CDR2 SNEGSKA come from the germline V gene (reference sequence). V trimming: 1 base; J trimming: 3 bases; junction bases outside the gene matches: 13. The CDR3 runs to 17 residues. The CDR3 DNA is TGCAGTGCTAGAGGGATTGGTCTAGCGGTTAAAACAGATACGCAGTATTTT. It specifies CSARGIGLAVKTDTQYF.

In this sample, this clonotype turned up many times. This chain joins TRBV12-3 or TRBV12-4 and TRBJ2-3, with no clear D. The CDR3 is made up of 15 amino acids. V shed 9 bases and J shed 0 bases, with 16 bases lying between them. CDR3 nucleotides: TGTGCCAGTGTTACTACGGGCGGCAGCACAGATACGCAGTATTTT. Its translation is CASVTTGGSTDTQYF.

This clonotype was picked up a small number of times. The rearrangement links TRBV5-1 to TRBJ1-2; D is uncertain. The CDR3 runs 12 residues. The germline V gene has CDR1 SGHRS and CDR2 YFSETQ. The V and J ends lost 0 bases and 7 bases respectively, with 7 bases between them. CDR3 loop: CASSLARSGYTF. The CDR3 DNA reads as TGCGCCAGCAGCTTGGCACGGAGTGGCTACACCTTC.

This clonotype was detected ten times or more. The chain combines TRBV7-9 with TRBJ2-3; D is ambiguous. Germline CDR1 and CDR2: SEHNR and FQNEAQ (reference sequence). V lost 0 bases and J 1 base, leaving 8 bases between the germline ends. The CDR3 is 15 residues long. For the CDR3, the DNA is TGTGCCAGCAGCTTAGCGCCCGGTCGCACAGATACGCAGTATTTT. This translates into CASSLAPGRTDTQYF.